This paragraph covers one T cell receptor (beta chain) sequence. The table lists this clonotype with many counts. Its antigen remains unidentified. Per-nucleotide qualities are absent, and no much larger clonotype sits a single base away. In the ophthalmopathy patients, disease was moderately to severely active, with a Clinical Activity Score of 3 or more, a NOSPECS grade of 4 or more, and a duration of less than 3 months. Any patient with an uncontrolled infection, another autoimmune disease, pregnancy or lactation was excluded. Clinical symptoms, serum thyroxine and TRAb, thyroid ultrasound, and orbital computed tomography formed the basis for the diagnoses. PBMCs were isolated from approximately 10 ml of fresh peripheral blood by Ficoll-Paque density gradient centrifugation. Trizol reagent was used to extract total RNA, and RNA quality was then checked on an Agilent 2100 Bioanalyzer. The TCR beta CDR3 regions were amplified from the RNA transcripts. For the first round of RT-PCR on the TCR CDR3, the HTBI primer set was used together with the Qiagen OneStep RT-PCR kit. Libraries were constructed in a second round of multiplex PCR, after which size selection and purification were performed. Libraries were sequenced paired-end with 100 bp reads on an Illumina HiSeq2000. Concerning the study's data processing: SOAPnuke was used to process the raw data, removing reads that contained adapters or uncalled bases, had a mean Phred below 15, or lacked an exact match to the constant primer or identifier. High-quality paired reads were merged with COPE v1.2.5, and unique nucleotide sequences were defined as clonotypes. Clonotypes were aligned to IMGT TRBV, TRBD and TRBJ reference segments using MiTCR v1.1. The analysis included only V-J combinations with a frequency above 0.0001, which together covered 99% to 99.2% of the repertoires. The TCS score was defined as the ratio of F50 (clonal expansion) to E x V (chaos), calculated using BLOSUM62-based TCRdist between CDR3 peptides within each V-J. Welch's t-statistics and random forest reduced approximately 520 V-J features to roughly 13, which were used in a naive Bayes classifier (R e1071). TCRdb's own reprocessing of the public reads used fastp at Q25 and MiXCR and kept productive beta chains. Rows with a matching CDR3 protein are joined into one entry that keeps the most common DNA and genes. The V and J calls reflect TCRdb's pipeline rather than the authors' work. Across this sample there are around 600,000 distinct CDR3 sequences, with about 15% seen only once. The top ten clonotypes cover approximately 13% of the sample.

V is shortened by 5 bases, J by 3 bases, and the region joining them spans 17 bases. Sequences SGHVS (CDR1) and FNYEAQ (CDR2) are obtained from the germline V gene. The CDR3 spans 15 residues, from the cysteine through the phenylalanine. Here the CDR3 DNA is all that survives: 45 bases in frame from base 1. These data are taken from a study of T cells in Graves' hyperthyroidism and ophthalmopathy (dated by TCRdb to about 2019). Regarding the research as a whole: Peripheral blood was collected at initial diagnosis, before any treatment. To identify TCR V-J signatures that set the groups apart, the researchers used a discovery cohort of more than 95 patients, made up of approximately 43 with Graves' ophthalmopathy and some 56 with stable Graves' hyperthyroidism. Prospective prediction of ophthalmopathy was tested in an independent validation cohort consisting of some 18 hyperthyroidism patients and some 17 patients who later progressed to ophthalmopathy. For training and testing, the approximately 92 patients in the discovery cohort were randomly divided in a 7:3 ratio. The study also compared thyroid tissue and blood T-cell repertoires from more than five Graves' hyperthyroidism patients. After blood sampling, hyperthyroidism patients were treated with methimazole at a starting dose of 30 mg daily, and ophthalmopathy patients were treated with high-dose intravenous methylprednisolone. According to the paper, TCR Vbeta CDR3 sequencing was carried out on over 130 peripheral blood samples, which came from under 50 ophthalmopathy, 75 or so hyperthyroidism and about 17 progressor patients. General findings and caveats noted by the study authors: In validation, progression to ophthalmopathy was predicted by the model with 70.59% sensitivity and 72.22% specificity, a median of around 5.9 months before onset. No statistical method was used to set the sample size in advance, and investigators knew the group allocation. Ophthalmopathy was separated from stable hyperthyroidism by a 13 V-J signature model, with roughly 88% sensitivity and about 81% specificity obtained in cross-validation and 80%/75% obtained in testing. Blood samples also contained most of the expanded thyroid clonotypes (frequency above 0.001), which suggests that blood repertoires may reflect thyroid immune responses.

This sequence originates from a woman aged 45-59 years with Graves' ophthalmopathy. The sequenced sample consisted of blood. The V and J segments used are TRBV7-6 and TRBJ2-7, and TRBD1 may be the D gene, going by 5 matching bases. The CDR3 region: CASSPDSDPHYEQYF. The DNA sequence follows: TGTGCCAGCAGCCCCGACAGCGATCCCCACTACGAGCAGTACTTC.